A single sample gave rise to the 21 T cell receptor beta chains below, sequenced in a study of vaccination effects on CD4 cells after COVID-19. No antigen has been assigned to these receptors. ViraFEST used viral peptide pools to expand antigen-specific CD4+ T cells before sequencing. Once cultured for approximately ten days, the cells underwent separation to obtain CD4+ T cells. As their vaccination, participants received two doses of either BNT162b2 or mRNA-1273. Method: immunoSEQ multiplex PCR; TCRdb's copy keeps in-frame clones and lacks some. The sample contains about 59,000 clones, roughly 78% of which appear only once. This specimen was CD4+ T cells from PBMCs cultured with HCoV-OC43 spike peptides, taken after COVID-19 vaccination. Regarding subset: HCoV-OC43 spike overlapping peptide pool stimulation. The receptors stem from a human donor who received a COVID-19 vaccine.

The chain employs TRBV5-1 and TRBJ2-3; D may be TRBD1 or TRBD2 (5 bases each). There are 15 residues in the CDR3. Trimming removed 4 bases from V and 5 bases from J, with 17 bases in between. The germline V gene has CDR1 SGHRS and CDR2 YFSETQ. The CDR3 nucleotides read TGCGCCAGCAGCCTCATCGGTCATGGGGGAGATACGCAGTATTTT. As protein: CASSLIGHGGDTQYF.

The CDR3 DNA reads as TGTGCCAGCAGAAAGGGACAGGCAAACGAGCAGTACGTC. Translating gives CASRKGQANEQYV. The V call is TRBV21-1, the J call TRBJ2-7; whether TRBD1, the table's D call, matches the DNA was not checked. TRBV21-1 is tagged as a pseudogene. The CDR3 sequence is 13 residues long.

J is TRBJ2-7 and V is TRBV18; 8 bases agree with TRBD1. V lost 4 bases, J lost 5 bases, and 7 bases stayed unmatched. Germline V gives CDR1 KGHSH, CDR2 LQKENI. This CDR3 region has 14 residues. CDR3 coding DNA: TGTGCCAGCTCACGGGGCAGGGGGCGAGACGAGCAGTACGTC. It specifies CASSRGRGRDEQYV.

This chain joins TRBV6-5 and TRBJ2-1; either TRBD1 or TRBD2 may fit D (5 bases each). In germline, CDR1 is MNHEY, CDR2 SVGAGI. CDR3 size: 13 residues. V gave up 0 bases and J gave up 15 bases, with 15 bases separating them. Here the CDR3 reads CASSYSAGTPRFF. The DNA for the CDR3 is TGTGCCAGCAGTTACTCGGCCGGGACCCCCCGGTTCTTC.

This chain uses TRBV4-1 with TRBJ2-1; D remains ambiguous. From germline, CDR1 is MGHRA and CDR2 YSYEKL. CDR3 length: 15 amino acids. Trimming cost V 1 base and J 3 bases, with 10 bases left between them. The CDR3 protein is CASSQVISLYNEQFF. The CDR3 nucleotides read TGCGCCAGCAGCCAAGTGATTAGCCTCTACAATGAGCAGTTCTTC.

The V gene is TRBV2, the J gene TRBJ1-1, with D maybe TRBD1 (5 bases). Germline CDR1 SNHLY, CDR2 FYNNEI. The germline V and J ends were trimmed by 4 bases and 1 base, with 13 bases remaining between them. The CDR3 is 15 residues long. CDR3 sequence (DNA): TGTGCCAGCAGTGTAGCCGGACACCAGAACACTGAAGCTTTCTTT. This gives the protein CASSVAGHQNTEAFF.

V is TRBV18 and J is TRBJ2-2; D is unresolved. V was cut by 1 base and J by 6 bases, with 15 bases left in between. The CDR3 consists of 16 residues. The germline gives CDR1 KGHSH, CDR2 LQKENI. This chain's CDR3 is CASSPRLLRAAGELFF. The CDR3 DNA is TGTGCCAGCTCACCACGTCTTTTAAGGGCGGCCGGGGAGCTGTTTTTT.

The J gene is TRBJ1-2, the V gene TRBV30; 7 nucleotides agree with TRBD1. Trimming removed 6 bases from V and 7 bases from J; junction bases left unmatched: 5. This CDR3 comprises 11 residues. Germline V gene data show CDR1 as GTSNPN and CDR2 as SVGIG (reference sequence). The DNA of the CDR3 is TGTGCCTGTCCGGGACAGTCTGGCTACACCTTC. This sequence encodes CACPGQSGYTF.

This chain connects TRBV6-5 to TRBJ2-1; D is possibly TRBD2 (5 bases). CDR3 length equals 16 residues. Per germline, CDR1 MNHEY and CDR2 SVGAGI. V was trimmed by 3 bases and J by 5 bases, leaving 17 bases between them. CDR3 protein: CASSYSPAERHNEQFF. CDR3 nucleotide sequence: TGTGCCAGCAGTTATTCCCCAGCGGAGAGACACAATGAGCAGTTCTTC.

The V gene is TRBV5-6, the J gene TRBJ2-3; D is unclear. Trimming removed 1 base from V and 0 bases from J, with 6 bases in between. Germline V gene sequence: CDR1 SGHDT, CDR2 YYEEEE. There are 14 residues in the CDR3. For the CDR3, the DNA is TGTGCCAGCAGCTTGTATCAGAGCACAGATACGCAGTATTTT. It specifies CASSLYQSTDTQYF.

This chain links TRBV2 with TRBJ2-4; either TRBD1 or TRBD2 may fit D (5 bases each). The CDR3 is 16 residues long. The V and J ends lost 4 bases and 6 bases respectively, with 19 bases between them. Germline CDR1 and CDR2: SNHLY and FYNNEI. The DNA of the CDR3 is TGTGCCAGCAGTGTACTAGGGCGCAGGGTGGGAAACATTCAGTACTTC. Protein product: CASSVLGRRVGNIQYF. The full variable domain, in which reference TRBV2 and TRBJ2-4 provide the parts outside the CDR3, is EPEVTQTPSHQVTQMGQEVILRCVPISNHLYFYWYRQILGQKVEFLVSFYNNEISEKSEIFDDQFSVERPDGSNFTLKIRSTKLEDSAMYFCASSVLGRRVGNIQYFGAGTRLSVL.

J is TRBJ1-1 and V is TRBV19, with D perhaps TRBD1 (6 bases). The CDR3 covers 15 residues. The V end lost 3 bases, the J end lost 0 bases, and 11 bases lay between the germline ends. Germline V gives CDR1 LNHDA, CDR2 SQIVND (reference sequence). The CDR3 spells CASSMRQAMNTEAFF. The CDR3 bases are TGTGCCAGTAGTATGCGACAGGCCATGAACACTGAAGCTTTCTTT.

The chain recombines TRBV2 with TRBJ2-3; tentatively, D is TRBD2 (6 bases). Germline V CDR1 and CDR2: SNHLY, FYNNEI. Between the trimmed V and J ends, which lost 3 bases and 5 bases, there was a span of 12 bases. This CDR3 is 14 amino acids long. CDR3 protein: CASSDEGTRDTQYF. The CDR3, as DNA: TGTGCCAGCAGTGACGAGGGGACTCGAGATACGCAGTATTTT.

The rearrangement uses TRBV4-3 and TRBJ2-5; unclear D gene. The CDR3 is 15 residues long. V was trimmed by 1 base and J by 5 bases, leaving 14 bases between them. The germline gives CDR1 LGHNA, CDR2 YSLEER. The CDR3 region is CASSQVASSAETQYF. The CDR3 coding sequence is TGCGCCAGCAGCCAAGTCGCCTCATCTGCGGAGACCCAGTACTTC.

The chain couples TRBV3-1 (or the pseudogene TRBV3-2) to TRBJ2-5; 7 bases align to TRBD1. The CDR3 runs to 16 residues. The germline gives CDR1 LGHDT, CDR2 YNNKEL (reference sequence). After removal of 0 bases from V and 4 bases from J, the junction contained 8 bases not matched to a gene. CDR3 region: CASSQEVKGAGETQYF. In DNA form, the CDR3 reads TGTGCCAGCAGCCAAGAAGTTAAGGGGGCCGGAGAGACCCAGTACTTC.

The V and J genes are TRBV6-5 and TRBJ2-5; possibly TRBD2 for D (5 bases). This CDR3 contains 11 residues. V lost 4 bases and J 7 bases, leaving 7 bases between the germline ends. CDR1 MNHEY and CDR2 SVGAGI come from the germline V gene. CDR3 in DNA: TGTGCCAGCAGTTCGGGGTCGACCCAGTACTTC. It codes for CASSSGSTQYF.

In this sample, this clone turned up a few times. The chain has TRBV12-3 or TRBV12-4 and TRBJ2-5, with 8 bases fitting TRBD1. This CDR3 spans 13 amino acids. V dropped 3 bases and J dropped 6; count of bases not matched to a gene: 3. CDR3 sequence (DNA): TGTGCCAGCAGTTTCGGGACAGGTCAGACCCAGTACTTC. Amino acids: CASSFGTGQTQYF.

The genes are TRBV2 and TRBJ2-2, with D possibly matching TRBD2 (6 bases). Trimming cost V 5 bases and J 0 bases, with 16 bases left between them. Germline CDR1 and CDR2: SNHLY and FYNNEI. This CDR3 is built from 17 residues. The CDR3 DNA reads as TGTGCCAGCAGTCCCGATCAAGCGGGTTCGAACACCGGGGAGCTGTTTTTT. This codes for CASSPDQAGSNTGELFF.

V and J are TRBV3-1 (or the pseudogene TRBV3-2) and TRBJ2-1; D is tentatively TRBD1 or TRBD2 (5 bases each). This CDR3 has 16 residues. CDR1 is LGHDT, CDR2 YNNKEL, per germline (reference sequence). V was clipped by 0 bases and J by 10 bases, with 19 bases between them. Here the CDR3 reads CASSQEGEGRGREQFF. CDR3 DNA: TGTGCCAGCAGCCAAGAAGGGGAAGGCCGGGGTAGGGAGCAGTTCTTC.

This chain connects TRBV19 to TRBJ2-3; 12 bases align to TRBD2. Trimming at V came to 5 bases and at J to 3 bases, leaving 9 bases not matched to a gene. The CDR3 runs 17 residues. The V gene's germline CDR1 is LNHDA and CDR2 SQIVND (reference sequence). CDR3 sequence: CASSAPTSGGPTDTQYF. CDR3 nucleotides: TGTGCCAGTAGTGCGCCCACTAGCGGGGGGCCTACAGATACGCAGTATTTT.

This chain links TRBV9 with TRBJ2-2, with unresolved D. This CDR3 contains 15 residues. The germline gives CDR1 SGDLS, CDR2 YYNGEE. V lost 4 bases, J lost 0 bases, and 10 bases lay in between. The CDR3 here is CASSSQTANTGELFF. In DNA form, the CDR3 reads TGTGCCAGCAGCTCACAGACTGCGAACACCGGGGAGCTGTTTTTT.